This T cell receptor (beta chain) was recovered during a study of CD4 T cell repertoires in COVID-19. Clones were sequenced by immunoSEQ multiplex PCR, and TCRdb holds only the in-frame ones, with some missing. The repertoire holds around 160 clones, with approximately 15% as singletons. Antigen-reactive proliferating T cell lines came from CFSE-labeled cells given autologous monocytes and SARS-CoV-2 spike or nucleoprotein. CDR3 size: 14 residues. Per the germline V gene, CDR1 is LGHDT and CDR2 is YNNKEL (reference sequence). Regarding this clone: Its antigen remains unknown. The junction departs from germline at one end; a sequencing error may be responsible.

The TCR was taken from a human donor who had COVID-19. This chain joins TRBV3-1 (or the pseudogene TRBV3-2) and TRBJ2-2; D is possibly TRBD2 (5 bases). The sample here was circulating follicular helper CD4+ T cells, cultured in vitro, taken after recovery from COVID-19. In DNA form, the CDR3 reads TGTGCCAGCAGCGGCACCCGGCTTGACCGGGGAGCTGTTTTT. Its translation: CASSGTRLDRGAVF.